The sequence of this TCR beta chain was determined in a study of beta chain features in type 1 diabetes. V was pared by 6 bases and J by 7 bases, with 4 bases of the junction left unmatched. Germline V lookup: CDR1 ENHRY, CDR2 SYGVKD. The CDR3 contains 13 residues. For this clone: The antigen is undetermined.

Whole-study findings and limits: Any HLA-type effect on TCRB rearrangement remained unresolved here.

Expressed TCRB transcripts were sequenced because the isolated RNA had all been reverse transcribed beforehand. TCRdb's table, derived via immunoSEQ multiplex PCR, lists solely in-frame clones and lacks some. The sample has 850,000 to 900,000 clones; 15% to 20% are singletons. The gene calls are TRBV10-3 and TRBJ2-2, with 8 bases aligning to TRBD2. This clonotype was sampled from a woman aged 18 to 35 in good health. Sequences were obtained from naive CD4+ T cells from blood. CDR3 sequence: CAIRLAEVGELFF. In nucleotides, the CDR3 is TGTGCCATCAGACTAGCGGAGGTCGGGGAGCTGTTTTTT.